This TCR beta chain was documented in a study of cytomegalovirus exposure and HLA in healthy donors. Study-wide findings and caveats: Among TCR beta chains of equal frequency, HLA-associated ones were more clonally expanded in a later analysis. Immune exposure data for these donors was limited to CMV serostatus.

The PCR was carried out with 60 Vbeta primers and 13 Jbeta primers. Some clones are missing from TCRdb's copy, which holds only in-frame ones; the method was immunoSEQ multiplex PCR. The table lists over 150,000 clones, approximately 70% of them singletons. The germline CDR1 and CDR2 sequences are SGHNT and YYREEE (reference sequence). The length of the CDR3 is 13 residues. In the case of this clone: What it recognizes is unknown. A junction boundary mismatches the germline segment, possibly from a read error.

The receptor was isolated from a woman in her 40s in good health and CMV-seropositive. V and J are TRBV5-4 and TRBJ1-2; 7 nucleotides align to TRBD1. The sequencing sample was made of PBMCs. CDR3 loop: CASSFQGEGGYPF. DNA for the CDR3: TGTGCCAGCAGCTTCCAGGGGGAAGGTGGCTACCCCTTC.